This entry lists 15 T cell receptor beta chains sequenced from one sample in a study of control samples from healthy donors and cancer patients (dated by TCRdb to the early 2020s). The library was built by means of the immunoSEQ multiplex PCR assay. TCRdb provides this immuneACCESS table in a form limited to in-frame rearrangements. Some clones are lacking; in checked studies, under half of them reflect an unresolved V gene, and why the rest are absent is not known. The sample includes 100,000 to 150,000 clones, with roughly 90% observed a single time. The ten most abundant clones make up almost 40% of the sample. Sequenced input: blood. The source of these receptors is a man between 45 and 60 years old in good health.

This clone showed up just once. The rearrangement uses TRBV12-3 or TRBV12-4 and TRBJ1-1; the D is unclear. This CDR3 spans 12 amino acids. V was trimmed by 5 bases and J by 3 bases, leaving 7 bases between them. The chain's CDR3 is CASSLIYTEAFF. The CDR3 DNA reads TGTGCCAGCAGTCTGATTTACACTGAAGCTTTCTTT.

The genes are TRBV14 and TRBJ1-4; no reliable D call. Germline CDR1 and CDR2: SGHDN and FVKESK. Trimming cost V 4 bases and J 3 bases, with 12 bases left between them. This CDR3 has 15 amino acids. The CDR3 bases are TGTGCCAGCAGCCCGAGGGTCGGAGCTAATGAAAAACTGTTTTTT. Encoded protein: CASSPRVGANEKLFF.

This rearrangement joins TRBV6-4 to TRBJ2-3; D possibly corresponds to TRBD2 (7 bases). CDR3 length: 15 amino acids. The germline V and J ends were trimmed by 4 bases and 2 bases, with 13 bases remaining between them. Germline assignment: CDR1 MRHNA and CDR2 SNTAGT. The CDR3 DNA reads TGTGCCAGCAGTGCCGGGGGGCGCGTCACAGATACGCAGTATTTT. Its translation: CASSAGGRVTDTQYF.

The rearrangement uses TRBV5-6 and TRBJ1-1; D is uncertain. CDR1 is SGHDT, CDR2 YYEEEE, per germline. The CDR3 is 16 residues long. Trimming left V 4 bases short and J 0 bases short, with 16 bases between. The DNA of the CDR3 is TGTGCCAGCAGCGGGGATCCAGTGCGCATGAACACTGAAGCTTTCTTT. This gives the protein CASSGDPVRMNTEAFF.

This clone is a singleton in its sample. This sequence joins TRBV7-8 and TRBJ1-3, with 7 nucleotides matching TRBD1. This CDR3 is 18 amino acids long. Germline V gene data show CDR1 as SGHVS and CDR2 as FQNEAQ. The V and J ends lost 5 bases and 0 bases, in that order; junction bases with no gene match: 13. In nucleotides, the CDR3 is TGTGCCAGCAGCAACCAACGAAGGACAGGCTTCTCTGGAAACACCATATATTTT. Amino acid sequence: CASSNQRRTGFSGNTIYF.

The rearrangement joins TRBV6-6 to TRBJ2-1, with 14 bases lining up with TRBD2. The CDR3 consists of 16 residues. Trimming took 4 bases from V and 8 from J; bases not matched to a gene: 7. The germline gives CDR1 MNHNY, CDR2 SVGAGI (reference sequence). The CDR3 loop is CASSFTTSGGAHEQFF. DNA of the CDR3: TGTGCCAGCAGTTTCACGACTAGCGGGGGGGCACATGAGCAGTTCTTC.

This clone has only a few counts. The rearrangement joins TRBV25-1 to TRBJ2-1; no firm D call. Trimming stripped 4 bases from V and 7 bases from J, with 17 bases between. CDR3 size: 15 residues. Germline-derived CDR1 and CDR2 are MGHDK and SYGVNS. The CDR3 coding sequence is TGTGCCAGCAGTGGAACTGAATACCTCAGAAATGAGCAGTTCTTC. Translated, it gives CASSGTEYLRNEQFF.

CDR3 sequence reads: CASSSTTGSGANVLTF. The CDR3 DNA follows: TGTGCCAGCAGCTCGACGACCGGCTCTGGGGCCAACGTCCTGACTTTC. J is TRBJ2-6 and V is TRBV5-6; D gene uncertain. The CDR3 is 16 residues long. The V end lost 3 bases, the J end lost 0 bases, and 10 bases lay between the germline ends. The germline V gene encodes CDR1 SGHDT and CDR2 YYEEEE.

CDR3 DNA sequence: TGCGCCAGCAGCTCGCGGACAGGGAGCTACGAGCAGTACTTC. Its translation: CASSSRTGSYEQYF. The chain links TRBV5-1 to TRBJ2-7; 8 bases line up with TRBD1. Germline V gene data show CDR1 as SGHRS and CDR2 as YFSETQ. The CDR3 extends over 14 amino acids. With 3 bases clipped from V and 3 bases from J, the junction kept 5 bases outside the gene matches.

This clone was seen more than once but under ten times. The chain uses TRBV9 and TRBJ1-2, with no clear D. V gave up 0 bases and J gave up 3 bases, with 6 bases separating them. This CDR3 region has 13 residues. CDR1 and CDR2 from the germline V gene are SGDLS and YYNGEE. The CDR3 region is CASSVDGYYGYTF. Written as DNA, the CDR3 is TGTGCCAGCAGCGTAGACGGCTACTATGGCTACACCTTC.

This chain joins TRBV10-3 and TRBJ1-6; D perhaps matches TRBD1 (5 bases). The V and J ends lost 3 bases and 9 bases respectively, with 12 bases between them. The CDR3 has 14 amino acids. Looked up from germline, CDR1 is ENHRY and CDR2 is SYGVKD. The DNA of the CDR3 is TGTGCCATCAGTGATCCGGGGCTAGGTTCACCCCTCCACTTT. It codes for CAISDPGLGSPLHF.

This clone was seen once. The rearrangement uses TRBV3-1 (or the pseudogene TRBV3-2) and TRBJ1-2; no firm D call. Germline CDR1 LGHDT, CDR2 YNNKEL (reference sequence). V dropped 1 base and J dropped 6 bases, with 12 bases sitting between them. The CDR3 extends over 14 amino acids. The CDR3 loop is CASSQVIAGNGYTF. The CDR3 DNA is TGTGCCAGCAGCCAAGTGATTGCAGGCAATGGCTACACCTTC.

The rearrangement links TRBV5-1 to TRBJ2-7; tentatively, D is TRBD1 (6 bases). The CDR3 consists of 16 residues. Germline CDR1 SGHRS, CDR2 YFSETQ. The V and J ends lost 0 bases and 1 base respectively, with 14 bases between them. The CDR3 loop reads CASSLGPDRQSYEQYF. In DNA form, the CDR3 reads TGCGCCAGCAGCTTGGGACCGGACAGACAATCCTACGAGCAGTACTTC.

Only a few counts were recorded for this clone. This chain connects TRBV29-1 to TRBJ2-7; perhaps TRBD1 as D (5 bases). From germline, CDR1 is SQVTM and CDR2 ANQGSEA. With 0 bases removed from V and 3 bases from J, the gap between germline ends came to 9 bases. CDR3 length: 13 residues. CDR3 amino acids: CSVEEIRGYEQYF. The CDR3 nucleotides read TGCAGCGTTGAAGAAATTAGGGGCTACGAGCAGTACTTC.

This clone was recorded once. The J gene is TRBJ1-5, the V gene TRBV27, with unresolved D. Germline V lookup: CDR1 MNHEY, CDR2 SMNVEV (reference sequence). The length of the CDR3 is 13 residues. Trimming took off 4 bases at V and 4 bases at J, with 8 bases between the two ends. DNA for the CDR3: TGTGCCAGCAGTTATCTGGGTAATCAGCCCCAGCATTTT. Translated: CASSYLGNQPQHF.